This T cell receptor (beta chain) is from a study of cytomegalovirus exposure and HLA in healthy donors. The germline gives CDR1 SGDLS, CDR2 YYNGEE. CDR3 length equals 15 residues. V was shortened by 0 bases and J by 7 bases, with 14 bases between the two germline ends. The assay was immunoSEQ multiplex PCR, and TCRdb's table has in-frame clones only and misses some. The sample carries under 100,000 clones, roughly 95% recorded once. This chain connects TRBV9 to TRBJ1-5, with D perhaps matching TRBD1 (5 bases). The material sequenced was PBMCs. This clonotype originated in a woman younger than 30 in good health and CMV-seronegative. Here the CDR3 reads CASSVDLTVGQPQHF. The CDR3 DNA sequence: TGTGCCAGCAGCGTAGATTTGACAGTTGGGCAGCCCCAGCATTTT.